The subject of this entry is one T cell receptor beta chain. Per the study methods: Nucleated cell number was recorded as an estimate derived from reference gene primer amplification. Here immunoSEQ multiplex PCR was the method, and the copy in TCRdb shows in-frame clones only, minus some. The DNA was the basis for D and trimming; V, J and clone size are from that table. Found here are some 200,000 clones, around 85% of them singletons; the top ten hold approximately 0.9%. V lost 2 bases to trimming and J lost 4 bases; unmatched junction nucleotides: 8. This CDR3 has 16 amino acids. Germline CDR1 and CDR2: SNHLY and FYNNEI. This record belongs to a study of blood T cell repertoires in COVID-19. Study-wide context: PBMCs, B-cell-depleted T cells, or T cells were the source of the cDNA or gDNA that made up the material.

The clonotype was recovered from a man in his 60s with COVID-19, enrolled during active disease. V gene TRBV2 combines with J gene TRBJ1-5; 7 bases line up with TRBD1. The sequenced sample was peripheral blood. Here the CDR3 reads CASSEPRTGPNQPQHF. The CDR3 region has the DNA TGTGCCAGCAGTGAACCCCGGACAGGCCCAAATCAGCCCCAGCATTTT.